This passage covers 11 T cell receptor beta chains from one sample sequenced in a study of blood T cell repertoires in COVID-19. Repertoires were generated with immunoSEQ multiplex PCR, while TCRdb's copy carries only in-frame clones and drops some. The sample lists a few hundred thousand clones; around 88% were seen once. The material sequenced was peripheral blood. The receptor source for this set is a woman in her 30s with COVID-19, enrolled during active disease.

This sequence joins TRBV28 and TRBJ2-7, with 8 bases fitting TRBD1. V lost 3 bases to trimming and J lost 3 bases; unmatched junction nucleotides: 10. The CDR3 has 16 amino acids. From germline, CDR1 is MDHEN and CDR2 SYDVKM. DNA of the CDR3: TGTGCCAGCAGTTTTCCCCGCGGGACAGGACTCTACGAGCAGTACTTC. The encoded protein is CASSFPRGTGLYEQYF.

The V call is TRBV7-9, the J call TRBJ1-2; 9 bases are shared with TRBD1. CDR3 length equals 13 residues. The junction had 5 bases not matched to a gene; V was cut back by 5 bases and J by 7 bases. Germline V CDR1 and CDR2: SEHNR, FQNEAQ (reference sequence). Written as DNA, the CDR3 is TGTGCCAGCAGCAACGGACAGGGGAGTGGCTACACCTTC. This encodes CASSNGQGSGYTF.

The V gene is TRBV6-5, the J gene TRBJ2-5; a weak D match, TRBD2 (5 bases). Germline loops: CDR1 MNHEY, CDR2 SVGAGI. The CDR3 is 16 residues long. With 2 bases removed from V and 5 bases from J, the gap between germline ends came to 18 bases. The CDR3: CASSYPRPPKRETQYF. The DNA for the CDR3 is TGTGCCAGCAGTTACCCCAGGCCCCCCAAGCGGGAGACCCAGTACTTC.

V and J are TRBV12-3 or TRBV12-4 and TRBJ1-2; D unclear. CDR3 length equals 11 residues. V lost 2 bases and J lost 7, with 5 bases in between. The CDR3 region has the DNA TGTGCCAGCAGTTTACGGGGTGGCTACACCTTC. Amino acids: CASSLRGGYTF.

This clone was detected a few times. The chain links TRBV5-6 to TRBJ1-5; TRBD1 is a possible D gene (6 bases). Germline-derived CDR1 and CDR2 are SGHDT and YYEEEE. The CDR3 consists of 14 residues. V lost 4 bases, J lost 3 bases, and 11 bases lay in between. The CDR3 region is CASSQQGYNQPQHF. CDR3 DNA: TGTGCCAGCAGCCAACAGGGTTACAATCAGCCCCAGCATTTT.

The CDR3, as DNA: TGTGCCAGCAGCACTCAGGGGGGTCCTACAGATACGCAGTATTTT. Its protein is CASSTQGGPTDTQYF. The gene calls are TRBV7-2 and TRBJ2-3, with D possibly TRBD1 on 7 matching bases. Between the trimmed V and J ends, which lost 5 bases and 3 bases, there was a span of 15 bases. CDR1 is SGHTA, CDR2 FQGNSA, per germline. The CDR3 extends over 15 amino acids.

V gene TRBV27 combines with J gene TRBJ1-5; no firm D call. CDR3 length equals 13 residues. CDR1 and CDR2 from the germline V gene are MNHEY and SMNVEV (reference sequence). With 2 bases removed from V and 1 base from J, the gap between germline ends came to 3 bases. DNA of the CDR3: TGTGCCAGCAGTTTAGAGAGCAATCAGCCCCAGCATTTT. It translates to CASSLESNQPQHF.

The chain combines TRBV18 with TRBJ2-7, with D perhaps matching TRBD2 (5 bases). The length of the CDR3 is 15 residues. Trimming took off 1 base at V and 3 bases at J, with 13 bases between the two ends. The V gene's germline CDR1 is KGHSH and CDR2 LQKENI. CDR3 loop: CASSPRSGGGYEQYF. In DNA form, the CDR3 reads TGTGCCAGCTCACCACGGAGCGGTGGAGGCTACGAGCAGTACTTC.

DNA of the CDR3: TGTGCCAGCAGCCCCAAGACGGGGGAACGCGAGCAGTACGTC. Its protein product is CASSPKTGEREQYV. V is TRBV3-1 (or the pseudogene TRBV3-2) and J is TRBJ2-7; weak D call: TRBD2 (6 bases). Germline values: CDR1 LGHDT, CDR2 YNNKEL (reference sequence). V was clipped by 4 bases and J by 6 bases, with 16 bases between them. The CDR3 runs 14 residues.

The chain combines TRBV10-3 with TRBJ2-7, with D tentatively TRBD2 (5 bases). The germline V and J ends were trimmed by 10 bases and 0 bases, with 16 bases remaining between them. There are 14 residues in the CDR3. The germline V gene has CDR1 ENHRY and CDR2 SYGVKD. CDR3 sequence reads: CATLSAPSSYEQYF. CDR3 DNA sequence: TGTGCCACCCTTAGCGCTCCGAGCTCCTACGAGCAGTACTTC.

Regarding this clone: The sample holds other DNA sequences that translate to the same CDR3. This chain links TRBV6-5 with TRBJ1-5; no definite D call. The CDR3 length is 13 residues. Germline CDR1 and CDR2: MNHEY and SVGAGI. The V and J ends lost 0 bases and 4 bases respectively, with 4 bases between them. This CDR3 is CASSYSRNQPQHF. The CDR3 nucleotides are TGTGCCAGCAGTTACTCCCGGAATCAGCCCCAGCATTTT.